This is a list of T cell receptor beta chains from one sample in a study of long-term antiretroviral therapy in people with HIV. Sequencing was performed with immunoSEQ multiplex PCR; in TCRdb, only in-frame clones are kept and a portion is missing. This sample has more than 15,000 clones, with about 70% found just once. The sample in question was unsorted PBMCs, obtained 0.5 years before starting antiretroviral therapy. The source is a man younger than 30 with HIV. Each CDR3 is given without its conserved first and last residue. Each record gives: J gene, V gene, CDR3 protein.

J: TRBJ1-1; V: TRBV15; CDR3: ATSSRGVGMNTEAF
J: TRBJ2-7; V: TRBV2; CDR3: ASSEELGENYEQY
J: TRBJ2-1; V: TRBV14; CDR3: ASSPFKSSSLEQF
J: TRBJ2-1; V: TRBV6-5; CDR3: ASSYSGQGANEQF
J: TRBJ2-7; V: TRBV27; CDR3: ASSSGLAGRYEQY
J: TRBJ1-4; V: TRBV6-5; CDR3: ASSYYRGNEKLF
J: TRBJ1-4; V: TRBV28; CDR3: ASSLNHRSTNEKLF
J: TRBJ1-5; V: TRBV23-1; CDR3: ASSPGVRSGTNSGQPQH
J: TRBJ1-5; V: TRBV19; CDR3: ASILVGSNQPQH
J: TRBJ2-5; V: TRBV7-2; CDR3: ASSWGQEPQY
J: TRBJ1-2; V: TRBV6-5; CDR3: ASSYSGSYGYT
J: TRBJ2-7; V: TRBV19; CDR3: ASSIPGYEQY
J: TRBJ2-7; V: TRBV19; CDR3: ASSANTEQY
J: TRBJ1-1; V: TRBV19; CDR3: ASSIKAGEAF
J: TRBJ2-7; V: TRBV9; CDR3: ASSVDTSGGYEQY
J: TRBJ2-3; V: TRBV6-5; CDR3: ASSYAQGATDTQY
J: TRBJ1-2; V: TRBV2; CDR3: ASRGRTVNYGYT
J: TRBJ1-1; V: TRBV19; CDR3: ASSMALNTEAF
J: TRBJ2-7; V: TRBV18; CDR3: ASSPLFGGQKGSGEGYEQY
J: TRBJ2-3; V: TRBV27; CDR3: ASSLTSGSTDTQY
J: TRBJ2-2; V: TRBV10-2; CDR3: ASSDDTGPGELF
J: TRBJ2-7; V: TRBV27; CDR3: ASSLMRETGYHEQY
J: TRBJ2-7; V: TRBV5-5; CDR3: ASSLGTGEYEQY
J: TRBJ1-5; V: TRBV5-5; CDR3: ASSPLLFRGRIYNQPQH
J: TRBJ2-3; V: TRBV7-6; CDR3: ASSPLGANSRDTQY
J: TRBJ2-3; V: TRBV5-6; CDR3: ASSSRGREDTQY
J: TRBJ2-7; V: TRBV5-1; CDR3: ASSPTGGIYEQY
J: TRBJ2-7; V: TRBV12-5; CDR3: ASGYAYEQY
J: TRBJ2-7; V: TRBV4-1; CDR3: ASSEGRIARSYEQY
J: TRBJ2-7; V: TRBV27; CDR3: ASSLRAGAYEQY
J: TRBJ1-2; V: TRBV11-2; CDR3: ASSLTGGGYT
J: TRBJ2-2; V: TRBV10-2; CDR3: ASDPGQGFTGELF
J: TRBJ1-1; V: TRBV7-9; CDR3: ASSHGVSMNTEAF
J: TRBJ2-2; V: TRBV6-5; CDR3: ASSYGRTRNTGELF
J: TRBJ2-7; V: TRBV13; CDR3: ASSSTGTGAYEQY
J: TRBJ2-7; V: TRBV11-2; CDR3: ASSKERGSYEQY
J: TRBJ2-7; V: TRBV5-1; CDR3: ASSLLTEGTDSYEQY
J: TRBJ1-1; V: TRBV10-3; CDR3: AISMTGVEAF
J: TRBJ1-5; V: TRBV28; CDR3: ASSFEGGGTGVYSNQPQH
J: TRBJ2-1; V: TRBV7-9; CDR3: ASSYRAGGRNEQF
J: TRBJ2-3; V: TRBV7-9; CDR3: ASSHMGGPDTQY
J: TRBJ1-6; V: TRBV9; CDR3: ASSVGTGNSPLH
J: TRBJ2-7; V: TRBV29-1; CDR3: SVRLREGRYEQY
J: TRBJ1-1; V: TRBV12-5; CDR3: ASGLAIGPMGTEAF
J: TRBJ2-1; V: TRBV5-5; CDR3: ASSLSRPSSYNEQF
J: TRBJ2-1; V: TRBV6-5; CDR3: ASSWLRGYNEQF
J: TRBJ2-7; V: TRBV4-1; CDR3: ASSQEHPGTSSVGQY
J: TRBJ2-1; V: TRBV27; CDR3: ASSFGGGRADEQF
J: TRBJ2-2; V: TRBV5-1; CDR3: ASSPFRDPQLNTGELF
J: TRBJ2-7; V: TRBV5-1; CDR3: ASSPQTGQYEQY
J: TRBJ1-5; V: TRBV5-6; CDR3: ASSGGTGVSVGQPQH
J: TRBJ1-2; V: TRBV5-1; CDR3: ASRRQGDYGYT